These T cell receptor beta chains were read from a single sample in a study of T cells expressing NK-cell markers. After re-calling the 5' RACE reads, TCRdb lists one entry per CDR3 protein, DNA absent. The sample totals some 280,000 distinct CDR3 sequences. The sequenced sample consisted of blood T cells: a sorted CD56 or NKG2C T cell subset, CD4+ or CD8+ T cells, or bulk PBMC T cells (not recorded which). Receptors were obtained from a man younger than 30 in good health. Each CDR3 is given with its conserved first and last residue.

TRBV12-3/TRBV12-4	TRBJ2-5	CASQREMAETQYF
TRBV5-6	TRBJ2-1	CASSLGGQLVSYNEQFF
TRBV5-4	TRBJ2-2	CASSLAMRGARTGELFF
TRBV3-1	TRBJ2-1	CASSQEILAGGGNEQFF
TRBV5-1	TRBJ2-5	CASSWRGREGETQYF
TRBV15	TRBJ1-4	CATHRGSGEKLFF
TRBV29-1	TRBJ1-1	CSVDTGQGARTFF
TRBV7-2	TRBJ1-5	CASSRDRVDQPQHF
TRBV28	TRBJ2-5	CASSPSGFQETQYF
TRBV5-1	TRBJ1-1	CASSLEIGLGEAFF
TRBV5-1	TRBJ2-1	CASSWDRGTNRNNEQFF
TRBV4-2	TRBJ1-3	CASSQGDDSGNTIYF
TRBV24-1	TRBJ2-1	CATSDPRRGGVDEQFF
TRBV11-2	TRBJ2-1	CASSTGTTGYNEQFF
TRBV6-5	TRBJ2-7	CASSYSGDPSNEQYF
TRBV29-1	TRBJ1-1	CSVEWGWGVAAFF